This TCR beta chain comes out of a study of blood T cells in healthy people across ages. Note on this clonotype: The antigen remains unidentified.

Primed by a sample-barcoded 5' primer and a J-beta primer mix, a second PCR proceeded for 7 to 11 cycles. Each CDR3 protein gets one entry after TCRdb re-called the 5' RACE reads with MiXCR. The sample lists around 620,000 distinct CDR3 sequences; 27% were seen once. General observations from the study: Per million T cells, the diversity of TCR beta decreased roughly linearly as age advanced.

Per germline, CDR1 SGHTA and CDR2 FQGNSA. The V and J ends lost 8 bases and 4 bases, in that order; junction bases with no gene match: 2. The CDR3 contains 12 residues. This TCR came from a woman in her 70s in good health. Sequenced sample: blood. The gene calls are TRBV7-2 and TRBJ2-1, with TRBD2 identical over 7 bases. CDR3 residues: CASQRDYNEQFF. CDR3 DNA: TGTGCCAGCCAGCGGGATTACAATGAGCAGTTCTTC.